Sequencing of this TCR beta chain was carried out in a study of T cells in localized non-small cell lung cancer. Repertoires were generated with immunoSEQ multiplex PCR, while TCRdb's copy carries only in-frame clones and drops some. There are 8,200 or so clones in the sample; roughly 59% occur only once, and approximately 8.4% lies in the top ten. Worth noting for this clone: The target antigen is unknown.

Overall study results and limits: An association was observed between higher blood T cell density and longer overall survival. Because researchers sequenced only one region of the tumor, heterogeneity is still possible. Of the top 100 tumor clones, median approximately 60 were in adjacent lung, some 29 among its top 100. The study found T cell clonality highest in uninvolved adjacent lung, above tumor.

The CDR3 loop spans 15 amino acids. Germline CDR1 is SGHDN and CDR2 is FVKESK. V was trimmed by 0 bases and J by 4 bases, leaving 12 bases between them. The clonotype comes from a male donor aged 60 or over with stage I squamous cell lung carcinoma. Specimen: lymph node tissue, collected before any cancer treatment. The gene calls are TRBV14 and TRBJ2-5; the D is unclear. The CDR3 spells CASSQEGRPRETQYF. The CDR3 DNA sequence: TGTGCCAGCAGCCAAGAAGGGCGGCCGAGAGAGACCCAGTACTTC.